Listed below are T cell receptor beta chains from one sample, sequenced in a study of T cell changes during pregnancy in multiple sclerosis. Assay used: immunoSEQ multiplex PCR; TCRdb lists only in-frame clones, some missing. In the table there are tens of thousands of clones, approximately 86% of which are singletons. The sequences come from CD4+ T cells from peripheral blood mononuclear cells, collected in the first trimester of pregnancy. These receptors were obtained from a female donor in good health, enrolled as a control in a pregnancy study. The conserved cysteine and the conserved F or W are not part of the CDR3 here. Each record gives: CDR3 protein, V gene.

cdr3_aa: SVRGGGNNEQF; v_call: TRBV29-1
cdr3_aa: ASSQVYRDSGYT; v_call: TRBV11-2
cdr3_aa: ATRGGAEETQY; v_call: TRBV10-3
cdr3_aa: AWSVSSGNTIY; v_call: TRBV30
cdr3_aa: ASSARVGEQF; v_call: TRBV2
cdr3_aa: ASSLPVNYYGYT; v_call: TRBV7-2
cdr3_aa: AWSPNLDTYEQY; v_call: TRBV30
cdr3_aa: ASTDGAALEEQY; v_call: TRBV19
cdr3_aa: SAGRTNYGYT; v_call: TRBV29-1
cdr3_aa: ASSLGLEVEETQY; v_call: TRBV13
cdr3_aa: ASSPWTGGLGNTIY; v_call: TRBV19
cdr3_aa: ASSPSWGETMSNQPQH; v_call: TRBV4-1
cdr3_aa: AWTIGGTVPF; v_call: TRBV30
cdr3_aa: ASTVNYLGYT; v_call: TRBV19
cdr3_aa: ASSRQSYSNQPQH; v_call: TRBV7-2
cdr3_aa: ASSQEKTASYQPQH; v_call: TRBV4-1
cdr3_aa: ASSFGPSDTQY; v_call: TRBV5-5
cdr3_aa: ASSQDRGGSPRAF; v_call: TRBV4-1
cdr3_aa: ASSRTITGGDDEQY; v_call: TRBV27
cdr3_aa: ASSLGPGGSRYEQY; v_call: TRBV5-6
cdr3_aa: ASRGRQGGNEKLF; v_call: TRBV5-8
cdr3_aa: ASSKPGQAVWEQY; v_call: TRBV19
cdr3_aa: ASSIRQGYEQY; v_call: TRBV19
cdr3_aa: ASSQDLTSNEQF; v_call: TRBV4-3
cdr3_aa: ASMRLIGTGELF; v_call: TRBV7-9
cdr3_aa: ASSLAGAAGADTQY; v_call: TRBV5-4
cdr3_aa: ASSPRDRGLGMNTEAF; v_call: TRBV27
cdr3_aa: ASSQGGGGAF; v_call: TRBV14
cdr3_aa: ASSDQRGYGYT; v_call: TRBV2
cdr3_aa: ASSPDRAYNSPLH; v_call: TRBV4-2
cdr3_aa: AWNRGGGRRNEQF; v_call: TRBV30
cdr3_aa: ARSLAGQSDRDNEQF; v_call: TRBV5-3
cdr3_aa: ASSMDGFRVRAYGYT; v_call: TRBV19
cdr3_aa: ASSPSRGLRGYEQY; v_call: TRBV18
cdr3_aa: ASSPQGTGANVLT; v_call: TRBV7-2
cdr3_aa: ASSLAGTSFGPQY; v_call: TRBV6-5
cdr3_aa: ASSQDLSSYEQY; v_call: TRBV4-3
cdr3_aa: ASSLVGQGNGYT; v_call: TRBV11-3
cdr3_aa: ATSRDLRGEETQY; v_call: TRBV15
cdr3_aa: ASSVVPDGYT; v_call: TRBV6-1
cdr3_aa: ASSVQSYEQY; v_call: TRBV5-6
cdr3_aa: ASSFTGGSSGNTIY; v_call: TRBV2
cdr3_aa: ASSQGYTALSTDTQY; v_call: TRBV4-1
cdr3_aa: ASTLAGARGDTQY; v_call: TRBV7-8
cdr3_aa: ASSQEEGLAGTDTQY; v_call: TRBV4-3
cdr3_aa: ASTDVAGGLYNEQF; v_call: TRBV19
cdr3_aa: ASSSMTGLLEKLF; v_call: TRBV5-6